A selection of T cell receptor beta chains follows, all from one sample in a study of blood T cells in healthy people across ages. TCRdb processed the 5' RACE reads anew with MiXCR; each CDR3 protein has one entry. The sample has about 1.5 million distinct CDR3 sequences; 35% to 45% are singletons. Sample: blood. These receptors originate from a woman between 18 and 29 years old in good health. Both conserved end residues are part of each CDR3. A D gene is named only where the DNA matches it firmly. A clone size is listed for some rows: how often the clone was seen (once, few, many), or a class if it is expanded.

-	TRBJ2-3	-	TRBV12-3/TRBV12-4	CASRSPWGIGDTQYF	TGTGCCAGCAGATCCCCGTGGGGGATAGGGGATACGCAGTATTTT
TRBD1	TRBJ1-1	-	TRBV6-1	CASSVQGRGNTEAFF	TGTGCCAGCAGTGTACAGGGGCGGGGGAACACTGAAGCTTTCTTT
-	TRBJ2-7	-	TRBV10-3	CAISDGRYGYEQYF	TGTGCCATCAGTGATGGACGGTACGGTTACGAGCAGTACTTC
-	TRBJ2-1	-	TRBV27	CASSPDIVNNEQFF	TGTGCCAGCAGTCCCGACATCGTAAACAATGAGCAGTTCTTC
-	TRBJ2-7	once	TRBV7-6	CASSKRPSGYEQYF	TGTGCCAGCAGCAAACGTCCGTCAGGGTACGAGCAGTACTTC
TRBD2	TRBJ2-7	-	TRBV29-1	CSVFLAESLEQYF	TGCAGCGTTTTCCTAGCGGAATCCCTCGAGCAGTACTTC
TRBD2	TRBJ2-7	-	TRBV20-1	CSAKAGLYNEQYF	TGCAGTGCTAAAGCGGGACTATACAATGAGCAGTACTTC
-	TRBJ1-4	-	TRBV5-5	CASSSTTFFNEKLFF	TGTGCCAGCAGCTCCACGACTTTCTTTAATGAAAAACTGTTTTTT
-	TRBJ2-7	-	TRBV25-1	CTSKFSYEQYF	TGTACCAGCAAGTTCTCCTACGAGCAGTACTTC
-	TRBJ2-3	-	TRBV9	CASSVVSPDTQYF	TGTGCCAGCAGCGTAGTATCCCCAGATACGCAGTATTTT
-	TRBJ2-7	few	TRBV29-1	CSVGAGSSYEQYF	TGCAGCGTTGGAGCCGGGAGCTCCTACGAGCAGTACTTC
-	TRBJ2-7	many	TRBV29-1	CSVVDRLNYEQYF	TGCAGCGTCGTAGACAGGCTGAACTACGAGCAGTACTTC
-	TRBJ1-2	-	TRBV29-1	CSVEVQETANYGYTF	TGCAGCGTTGAGGTACAGGAGACAGCTAACTATGGCTACACCTTC
TRBD1	TRBJ2-2	-	TRBV24-1	CATSDPGTGLTGELFF	TGTGCCACCAGTGACCCCGGGACAGGGCTTACCGGGGAGCTGTTTTTT
-	TRBJ1-1	-	TRBV30	CAWRHYTEAFF	TGTGCCTGGAGGCATTACACTGAAGCTTTCTTT
-	TRBJ1-2	once	TRBV29-1	CSVEGGGSPRYGYTF	TGCAGCGTTGAAGGGGGGGGGTCCCCTAGGTATGGCTACACCTTC
-	TRBJ2-3	-	TRBV30	CAWSLTDTQYF	TGTGCCTGGAGCTTGACAGATACGCAGTATTTT
-	TRBJ1-1	-	TRBV20-1	CSANDNTEAFF	TGCAGTGCCAACGATAACACTGAAGCTTTCTTT
-	TRBJ2-5	few	TRBV10-3	CAISEPGGETQYF	TGTGCCATCAGTGAGCCTGGAGGAGAGACCCAGTACTTC
-	TRBJ2-1	-	TRBV5-1	CASSLSNRPYNEQFF	TGCGCCAGCAGCTTGTCAAACAGACCCTACAATGAGCAGTTCTTC
-	TRBJ1-2	few	TRBV20-1	CSARDEENYGYTF	TGCAGTGCTAGAGACGAAGAAAACTATGGCTACACCTTC
-	TRBJ2-1	few	TRBV20-1	CSAPQGGNNEQFF	TGCAGTGCTCCGCAGGGGGGAAACAATGAGCAGTTCTTC
-	TRBJ2-2	-	TRBV4-2	CASGPSELMAGELFF	TGTGCCAGCGGTCCCTCGGAGCTTATGGCCGGGGAGCTGTTTTTT
-	TRBJ1-2	-	TRBV6-6	CASSYSTPAAGYTF	TGTGCCAGCAGTTACTCGACCCCGGCGGCTGGCTACACCTTC
TRBD1	TRBJ1-6	-	TRBV20-1	CSATRDRGLRDSPLHF	TGCAGTGCTACCCGGGACAGAGGACTTAGGGATTCACCCCTCCACTTT
TRBD2	TRBJ2-7	-	TRBV20-1	CSASGTSGGAYNEQYF	TGCAGTGCTTCCGGGACTAGCGGGGGGGCCTACAATGAGCAGTACTTC
-	TRBJ1-4	-	TRBV6-5	CASSYSRTANEKLFF	TGTGCCAGCAGTTACTCCCGGACAGCTAATGAAAAACTGTTTTTT
TRBD2	TRBJ2-7	-	TRBV7-8	CASSGRLAGAYEQYF	TGTGCCAGCAGCGGACGACTAGCGGGAGCTTACGAGCAGTACTTC
-	TRBJ1-2	-	TRBV5-1	CVSSLYGGADGYTF	TGCGTCAGCAGCTTGTATGGGGGCGCCGATGGCTACACCTTC
TRBD1	TRBJ2-5	-	TRBV24-1	CATSKNRGQETQYF	TGTGCCACCAGTAAAAACAGGGGGCAAGAGACCCAGTACTTC
-	TRBJ1-4	-	TRBV2	CASKQLNEKLFF	TGTGCCAGCAAGCAGTTAAATGAAAAACTGTTTTTT
-	TRBJ2-1	-	TRBV14	CASSQDRLLRDEQFF	TGTGCCAGCAGCCAAGATCGTCTCCTCCGGGATGAGCAGTTCTTC
TRBD1	TRBJ1-2	few	TRBV29-1	CSVGQEHGYTF	TGCAGCGTGGGACAGGAGCATGGCTACACCTTC
-	TRBJ2-3	-	TRBV7-2	CASSLNGRVADTQYF	TGTGCCAGCAGCTTAAACGGCAGGGTGGCAGATACGCAGTATTTT